The present T cell receptor (beta chain) was sequenced within a study of blood T cells in healthy people across ages. Study-level results: In older individuals, TCR beta diversity per million T cells was lower, falling roughly linearly with age.

CDR1 and CDR2 (germline): SEHNR, FQNEAQ (reference sequence). Trimming stripped 8 bases from V and 3 bases from J, with 14 bases between. The CDR3 extends over 13 amino acids. This clonotype was seen only a few times. Its target is unknown. Combining a sample-barcoded 5' primer with a J-beta primer mix, a second PCR ran for roughly 7 to 12 cycles. TCRdb itself ran the 5' RACE reads through MiXCR, one entry per CDR3 protein. This table holds 1.5 million to 2 million distinct CDR3 sequences, approximately 28% found once. Donors were healthy Caucasian individuals from Russia aged roughly 6 to 100. At least 6 million PBMCs were isolated per sample.

Input material: blood. The TCR comes from a woman between 25 and 40 years old in good health. The chain carries TRBV7-9 and TRBJ2-7; TRBD2 might be the D (6 bases). Here the CDR3 reads CASCSGGDYEQYF. Written as DNA, the CDR3 is TGTGCCAGCTGCAGTGGCGGGGACTACGAGCAGTACTTC.